These 19 T cell receptor beta chains were all obtained from the same sample, sequenced in a study of glioma-infiltrating T cells (dated by TCRdb to 2016 to 2017). Sequencing was carried out with an Illumina MiSeq. TCR alpha and beta CDR3 regions were amplified with the iRepertoire nested amplicon-rescue multiplex PCR (arm-PCR) platform from RNA. TCRdb cleaned the public reads at Q25 with fastp, built clones with MiXCR and kept in-frame beta chains. Entries are consolidated by CDR3 protein sequence, retaining the most common genes and DNA. The sample table records roughly 120,000 distinct CDR3 sequences; 25% to 30% of these occur just once. The leading ten clones occupy roughly 37% of the sample. The sequenced material came from glioma tissue, nonneoplastic brain tissue, or PBMCs (not recorded which). These receptors were obtained from a human donor with low-grade glioma or glioblastoma, undergoing nonglioma brain surgery, or in good health (not recorded which).

The sample holds one count of this clonotype. With a much larger clone just one base away, this may be a read error. This chain joins TRBV19 and TRBJ1-1, with 8 nucleotides matching TRBD1. The germline gives CDR1 LNHDA, CDR2 SQIVND (reference sequence). The CDR3 is 14 residues long. For the CDR3, the DNA is TGTCCCAGTAGTACAGACAGGGGCGGCACTGAAGCTTTCTTT. Translating it yields CPSSTDRGGTEAFF.

This clonotype was recorded many times. This chain uses TRBV12-3 or TRBV12-4 with TRBJ2-5; no clear D gene. The length of the CDR3 is 15 residues. V was clipped by 5 bases and J by 1 base, with 14 bases between them. Written as DNA, the CDR3 is TGTGCCAGCAGTCCCCAAAGCATCGTCCAAGAGACCCAGTACTTC. Translation: CASSPQSIVQETQYF.

This clonotype was counted only a few times. The genes are TRBV29-1 and TRBJ2-2; 8 bases align to TRBD1. Losses at the gene ends were 4 bases for V and 0 bases for J; bases not matched to a gene: 10. This CDR3 has 17 residues. Germline assignment: CDR1 SQVTM and CDR2 ANQGSEA. The CDR3 region is CSVAGGRPEANTGELFF. The CDR3 nucleotides are TGCAGCGTTGCAGGGGGCCGGCCGGAGGCGAACACCGGGGAGCTGTTTTTT.

This clonotype was recorded once. One junction end does not reproduce the germline sequence, and a read error may be involved. This chain links TRBV12-3 or TRBV12-4 with TRBJ2-7; D gene unclear. CDR3 length: 12 residues. Here the CDR3 reads CASSLAGYEQCF. The CDR3 DNA follows: TGTGCCAGCAGTTTAGCAGGCTACGAGCAGTGCTTC.

This chain links TRBV11-2 with TRBJ2-1; the D gene is possibly TRBD2 (6 bases). The CDR3 is 14 amino acids. V lost 6 bases to trimming and J lost 6 bases, with 15 bases between them. Per the germline V gene, CDR1 is SGHAT and CDR2 is FQNNGV. CDR3 bases: TGTGCCAGCAGGGCTTCGGGAGTCCGCAATGAGCAGTTCTTC. Encoded protein: CASRASGVRNEQFF.

The V gene is TRBV7-2, the J gene TRBJ1-5, with 7 bases that match TRBD1. Germline V gene data show CDR1 as SGHTA and CDR2 as FQGNSA. Trimming at V came to 4 bases and at J to 2 bases, leaving 8 bases not matched to a gene. This CDR3 spans 16 amino acids. In DNA, the CDR3 is TGTGCCAGCAGCTATCTGGGACAGCCGGGCAATCAGCCCCAGCATTTT. This codes for CASSYLGQPGNQPQHF.

This clonotype was counted between two and nine times. The chain joins TRBV9 to TRBJ2-1; TRBD1 matches 8 bases. CDR1 is SGDLS and CDR2 is YYNGEE in the germline V gene. The CDR3 has 16 residues. The J segment lost 5 bases and the V segment lost 3 bases, leaving 10 bases of the junction unmatched. This CDR3 is CASSDSTGDSDNEQFF. The CDR3 nucleotides read TGTGCCAGCAGCGACTCGACAGGGGATAGCGACAATGAGCAGTTCTTC.

This clonotype was counted ten times or more. The genes are TRBV6-1 and TRBJ1-1, with D unresolved. The ends were cut back, 5 bases at V and 0 bases at J, with 16 bases in the middle. This CDR3 has 16 amino acids. The V gene's germline CDR1 is MNHNS and CDR2 SASEGT. CDR3 DNA: TGTGCCAGCAGTTCCCCCGGGAGCCCGATGAACACTGAAGCTTTCTTT. It codes for CASSSPGSPMNTEAFF.

There are many counts of this clonotype. The DNA of the CDR3 is TGTGCCAGCAGCCGCCCGGGCAGCGAAGCTTTCTTT. It yields the protein CASSRPGSEAFF. V is TRBV7-9 and J is TRBJ1-1, with D hard to call. Trimming took 5 bases from V and 8 from J, leaving 12 bases between them. Germline CDR1 reads SEHNR; CDR2 reads FQNEAQ (reference sequence). The length of the CDR3 is 12 residues.

Regarding this clonotype: A single base separates this from a much larger clone, so it may be a read error. This chain links TRBV18 with TRBJ1-6; D unclear. The ends were cut back, 2 bases at V and 3 bases at J, with 8 bases in the middle. Germline CDR1 is KGHSH and CDR2 is LQKENI. This CDR3 region has 15 residues. The CDR3 reads CASSPLGDYNSPLHF. DNA for the CDR3: TGTGCCAGCTCACCATTAGGAGACTATAATTCACCCCTCCACTTT.

In its sample, this clonotype is medium-sized. The J gene is TRBJ2-7, the V gene TRBV6-1; unclear D gene. The germline V and J ends were trimmed by 8 bases and 3 bases, with 17 bases remaining between them. CDR1 is MNHNS, CDR2 SASEGT, per germline. The CDR3 covers 14 residues. The CDR3 region is CASQERVPYYEQYF. CDR3 in DNA: TGTGCCAGCCAAGAAAGGGTCCCCTACTACGAGCAGTACTTC.

This clonotype was found many times. The chain joins TRBV20-1 to TRBJ2-1; 8 bases map to TRBD2. Per the germline V gene, CDR1 is DFQATT and CDR2 is SNEGSKA (reference sequence). CDR3 size: 14 residues. The V segment lost 6 bases and the J segment 4 bases; nucleotides outside the gene matches: 8. CDR3 bases: TGCAGTGCCGTCCAGACTAGCGTTTACAATGAGCAGTTCTTC. Amino acids: CSAVQTSVYNEQFF.

This clonotype was recorded at least ten times. V gene TRBV2 combines with J gene TRBJ1-5; 7 bases line up with TRBD1. J was trimmed by 2 bases and V by 4 bases; bases with no gene match: 2. CDR1 and CDR2 (germline): SNHLY, FYNNEI. This CDR3 contains 14 residues. The CDR3 DNA is TGTGCCAGCAGTGGAGGGACAGGCAATCAGCCCCAGCATTTT. This codes for CASSGGTGNQPQHF.

This clonotype was picked up many times. The chain combines TRBV18 with TRBJ1-5, with unresolved D. Germline values: CDR1 KGHSH, CDR2 LQKENI. This CDR3 contains 14 residues. V lost 3 bases and J lost 4, with 10 bases in between. The CDR3 DNA is TGTGCCAGCTCACCGTCTATAGAGAATCAGCCCCAGCATTTT. This codes for CASSPSIENQPQHF.

This clonotype was counted many times. The rearrangement joins TRBV20-1 to TRBJ2-1; the match to TRBD2 covers 13 bases. J lost 5 bases, V lost 6 bases, and 4 bases had no gene match. Germline V gene sequence: CDR1 DFQATT, CDR2 SNEGSKA (reference sequence). The CDR3 spans 14 residues. CDR3 nucleotides: TGCAGTGCCAGGACTAGCGGGGGTAACAATGAGCAGTTCTTC. It is translated as CSARTSGGNNEQFF.

The V call is TRBV27, the J call TRBJ2-1; TRBD1 might be the D (6 bases). Trimming took off 0 bases at V and 8 bases at J, with 14 bases between the two ends. The CDR3 extends over 15 amino acids. The germline V gene encodes CDR1 MNHEY and CDR2 SMNVEV (reference sequence). The CDR3 loop reads CASSLSSAGAYEQFF. The DNA for the CDR3 is TGTGCCAGCAGTTTATCCTCTGCAGGGGCCTATGAGCAGTTCTTC.

This clonotype was recorded once. The V and J genes are TRBV20-1 and TRBJ2-7, with 10 nucleotides matching TRBD2. Germline CDR1 reads DFQATT; CDR2 reads SNEGSKA (reference sequence). After removal of 1 base from V and 7 bases from J, the junction contained 7 bases not matched to a gene. The CDR3 length is 14 residues. CDR3 DNA: TGCAGTGCTAGAGCTAGCGGGGGTGGCTATGAGCAGTACTTC. Encoded protein: CSARASGGGYEQYF.

The sample holds one count of this clonotype. The rearrangement links TRBV20-1 to TRBJ2-7, with 8 bases aligning to TRBD2. The CDR3 spans 11 residues. Trimming cost V 7 bases and J 5 bases; bases outside gene matches: 4. The germline gives CDR1 DFQATT, CDR2 SNEGSKA (reference sequence). The CDR3 reads CSVAGLNEQYF. The CDR3 bases are TGCAGTGTAGCGGGACTCAACGAGCAGTACTTC.

This clonotype was detected ten times or more. V gene TRBV20-1 combines with J gene TRBJ1-1, with D unresolved. Per germline, CDR1 DFQATT and CDR2 SNEGSKA (reference sequence). The CDR3 extends over 13 amino acids. V was cut by 4 bases and J by 0 bases, with 9 bases left in between. The CDR3 coding sequence is TGCAGTGCTATGGGTGAGGTGAACACTGAAGCTTTCTTT. This codes for CSAMGEVNTEAFF.